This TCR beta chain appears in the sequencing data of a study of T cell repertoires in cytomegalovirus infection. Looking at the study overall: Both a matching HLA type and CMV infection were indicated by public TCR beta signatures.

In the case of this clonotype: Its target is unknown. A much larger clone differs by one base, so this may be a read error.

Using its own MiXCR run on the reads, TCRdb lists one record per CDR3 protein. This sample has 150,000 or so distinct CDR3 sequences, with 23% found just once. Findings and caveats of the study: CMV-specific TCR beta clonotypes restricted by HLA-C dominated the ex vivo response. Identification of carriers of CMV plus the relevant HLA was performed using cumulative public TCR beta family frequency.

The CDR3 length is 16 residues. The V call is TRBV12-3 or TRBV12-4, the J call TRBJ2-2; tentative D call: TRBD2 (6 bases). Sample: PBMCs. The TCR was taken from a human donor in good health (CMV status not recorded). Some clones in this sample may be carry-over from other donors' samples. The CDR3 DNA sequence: TGTACCAGCAGCCTAGGAGGGTATGGGAGCTCCGGGGAGCTGTTTTTT. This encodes CTSSLGGYGSSGELFF.